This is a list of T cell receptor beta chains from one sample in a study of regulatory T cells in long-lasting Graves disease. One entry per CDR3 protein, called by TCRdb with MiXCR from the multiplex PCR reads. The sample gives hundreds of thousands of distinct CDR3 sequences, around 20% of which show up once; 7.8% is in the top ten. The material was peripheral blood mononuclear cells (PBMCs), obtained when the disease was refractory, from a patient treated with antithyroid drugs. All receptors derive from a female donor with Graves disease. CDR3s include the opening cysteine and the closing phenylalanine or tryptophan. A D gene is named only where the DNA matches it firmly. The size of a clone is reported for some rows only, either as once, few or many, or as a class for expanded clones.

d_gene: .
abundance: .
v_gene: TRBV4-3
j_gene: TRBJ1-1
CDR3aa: CASSQDWRGNTEAFF
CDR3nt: TGCGCCAGCAGCCAAGATTGGAGGGGGAACACTGAAGCTTTCTTT

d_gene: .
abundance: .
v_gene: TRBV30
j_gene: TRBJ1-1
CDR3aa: CAWRRPVEAFF
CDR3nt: TGTGCCTGGAGGAGACCGGTTGAAGCTTTCTTT

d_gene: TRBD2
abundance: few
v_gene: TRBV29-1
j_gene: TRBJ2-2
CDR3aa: CSVGLAEANTGELFF
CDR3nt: TGCAGCGTCGGACTAGCGGAGGCGAACACCGGGGAGCTGTTTTTT

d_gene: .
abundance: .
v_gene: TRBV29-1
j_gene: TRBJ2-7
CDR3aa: CSVGPGAPYEQYF
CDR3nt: TGCAGCGTGGGACCAGGCGCTCCCTACGAGCAGTACTTC

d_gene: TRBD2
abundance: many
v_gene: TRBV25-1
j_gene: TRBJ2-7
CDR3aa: CASRTTLAVKQYF
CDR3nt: TGTGCCAGCAGAACAACCCTAGCGGTGAAACAGTACTTC

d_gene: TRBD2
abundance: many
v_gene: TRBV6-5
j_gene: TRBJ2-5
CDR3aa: CASSYSLAGVGQETQYF
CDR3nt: TGTGCCAGCAGTTACTCTCTCGCGGGAGTGGGGCAAGAGACCCAGTACTTC

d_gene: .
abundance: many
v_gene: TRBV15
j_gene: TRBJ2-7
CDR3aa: CATSRERTLAPYEQYF
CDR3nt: TGTGCCACCAGCAGGGAGAGGACCCTCGCCCCCTACGAGCAGTACTTC

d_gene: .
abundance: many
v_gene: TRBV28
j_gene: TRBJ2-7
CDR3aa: CASRPLGTYEQYF
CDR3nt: TGTGCCAGCAGGCCGTTAGGAACCTACGAGCAGTACTTC

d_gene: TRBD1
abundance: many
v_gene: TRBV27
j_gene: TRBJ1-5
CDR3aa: CASQDREGDSNQPQHF
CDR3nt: TGTGCCAGCCAGGACAGGGAAGGGGATAGCAATCAGCCCCAGCATTTT

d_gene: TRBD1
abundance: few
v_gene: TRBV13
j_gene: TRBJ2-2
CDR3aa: CASSASTRTGGEDGELFF
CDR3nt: TGTGCCAGCAGCGCCAGCACGCGGACAGGGGGCGAAGACGGGGAGCTGTTTTTT

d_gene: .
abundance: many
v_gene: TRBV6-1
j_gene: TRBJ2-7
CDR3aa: CASSPLERAYEQYF
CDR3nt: TGTGCCAGCAGTCCCCTGGAAAGAGCCTACGAGCAGTACTTC

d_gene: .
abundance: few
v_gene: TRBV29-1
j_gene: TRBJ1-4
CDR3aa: CSGRVGDEKLFF
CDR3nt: TGCAGCGGTAGGGTCGGGGATGAAAAACTGTTTTTT

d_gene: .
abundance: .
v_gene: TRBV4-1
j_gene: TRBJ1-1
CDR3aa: CASSQDKGNTEAFF
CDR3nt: TGCGCCAGCAGCCAAGATAAGGGAAACACTGAAGCTTTCTTT

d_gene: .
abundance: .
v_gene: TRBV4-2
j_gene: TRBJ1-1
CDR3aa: CASSQSEAQEAFF
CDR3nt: TGTGCCAGCAGCCAAAGTGAAGCCCAGGAAGCTTTCTTT

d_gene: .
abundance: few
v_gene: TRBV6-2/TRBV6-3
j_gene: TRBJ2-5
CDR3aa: CASSYFSAAVSETQYF
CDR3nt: TGTGCCAGCAGTTATTTTTCGGCGGCGGTGTCGGAGACCCAGTACTTC

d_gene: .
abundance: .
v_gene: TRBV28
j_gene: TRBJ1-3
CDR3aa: CASSLEGSTGHSGNTIYF
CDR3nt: TGTGCCAGCAGTTTAGAGGGTTCGACAGGTCACTCTGGAAACACCATATATTTT

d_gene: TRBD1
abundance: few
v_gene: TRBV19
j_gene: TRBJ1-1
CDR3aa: CASSRQGAGTEAFF
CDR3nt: TGTGCCAGTAGCAGACAGGGGGCTGGAACTGAAGCTTTCTTT

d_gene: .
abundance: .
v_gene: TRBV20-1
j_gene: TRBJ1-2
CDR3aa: CSARGQSNYGYTF
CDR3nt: TGCAGTGCTAGGGGTCAGTCTAACTATGGCTACACCTTC

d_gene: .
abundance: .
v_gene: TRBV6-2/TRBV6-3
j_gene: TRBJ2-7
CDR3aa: CASNPGGLGLYEQYF
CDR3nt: TGTGCCAGCAACCCCGGGGGGCTAGGACTCTACGAGCAGTACTTC

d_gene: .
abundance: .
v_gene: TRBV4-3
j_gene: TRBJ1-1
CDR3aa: CASRDKRNTEAFF
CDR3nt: TGCGCCAGCAGGGACAAGAGAAACACTGAAGCTTTCTTT

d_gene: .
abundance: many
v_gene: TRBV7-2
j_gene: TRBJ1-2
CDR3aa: CASSLGGLASRDGYTF
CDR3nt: TGTGCCAGCAGCTTAGGGGGACTCGCGTCGAGGGATGGCTACACCTTC

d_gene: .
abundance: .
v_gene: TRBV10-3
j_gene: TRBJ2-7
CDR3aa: CATRGVAYEQYF
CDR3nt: TGTGCCACCAGAGGAGTAGCCTACGAGCAGTACTTC

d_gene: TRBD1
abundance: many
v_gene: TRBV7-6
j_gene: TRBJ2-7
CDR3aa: CASSLAVSANDGWDSYEQYF
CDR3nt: TGTGCCAGCAGCTTAGCGGTCTCCGCAAATGATGGTTGGGACAGCTACGAGCAGTACTTC

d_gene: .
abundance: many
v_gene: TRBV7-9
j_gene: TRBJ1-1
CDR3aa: CASSLARQLTHTEAFF
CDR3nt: TGTGCCAGCAGCTTAGCGCGGCAACTAACCCACACTGAAGCTTTCTTT

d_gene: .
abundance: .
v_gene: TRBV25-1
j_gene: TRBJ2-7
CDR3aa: CASRGISYEQYF
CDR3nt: TGTGCCAGCAGGGGTATCTCCTACGAGCAGTACTTC

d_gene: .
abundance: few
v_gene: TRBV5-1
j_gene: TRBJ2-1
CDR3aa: CASSLRDRLDNEQFF
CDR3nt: TGCGCCAGCAGCTTGCGCGATCGTCTAGACAATGAGCAGTTCTTC

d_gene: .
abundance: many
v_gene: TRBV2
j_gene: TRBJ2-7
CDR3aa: CASMKLVRSYEQYF
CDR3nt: TGTGCCAGCATGAAGTTGGTCAGGAGCTACGAGCAGTACTTC

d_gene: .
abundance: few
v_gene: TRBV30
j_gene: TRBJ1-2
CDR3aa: CAWSVREALTGYTF
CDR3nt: TGTGCCTGGAGTGTACGTGAGGCCCTGACGGGCTACACCTTC

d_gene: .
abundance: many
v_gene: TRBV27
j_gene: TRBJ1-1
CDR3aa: CASSWTANTEAFF
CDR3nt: TGTGCCAGCAGTTGGACGGCAAACACTGAAGCTTTCTTT

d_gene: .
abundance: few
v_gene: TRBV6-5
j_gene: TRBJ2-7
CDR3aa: CASSLSGTPASYEQYF
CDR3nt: TGTGCCAGCAGTTTATCCGGGACCCCGGCCTCCTACGAGCAGTACTTC

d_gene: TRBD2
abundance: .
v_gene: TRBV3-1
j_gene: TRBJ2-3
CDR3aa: CASSLTSGYTDTQYF
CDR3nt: TGTGCCAGCAGCCTGACTAGCGGTTACACAGATACGCAGTATTTT

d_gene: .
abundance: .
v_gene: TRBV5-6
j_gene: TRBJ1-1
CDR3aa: CASSYAPTGDGLTEAFF
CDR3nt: TGTGCCAGCAGCTACGCCCCGACAGGAGATGGCCTCACTGAAGCTTTCTTT

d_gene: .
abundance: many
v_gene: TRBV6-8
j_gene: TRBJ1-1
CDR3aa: CASSWVNTEAFF
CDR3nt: TGTGCCAGCAGTTGGGTGAACACTGAAGCTTTCTTT